Listed below are T cell receptor beta chains from one sample, sequenced in a study of T cell repertoires in ileal Crohn's disease. Sequenced by immunoSEQ multiplex PCR; TCRdb stores in-frame clones only, minus some. The table has more than 8,500 clones, around 80% seen once; the top ten hold around 19%. Sequencing was done on a sample of ileal tissue. Receptors originate from an adult with Crohn's disease. The CDR3 runs from the conserved cysteine through the conserved F or W. Fields, in order: D gene, clone size, V gene, J gene, CDR3 DNA, CDR3 protein. D genes are given only for firm matches. A row's size may be missing; if present it is once, few, many or a size class.

D gene: -; clone size: -; V gene: TRBV7-2; J gene: TRBJ1-1; CDR3 DNA: TGTGCCAGCAGCCCCACAGGGTCTCGGAGGAACACTGAAGCTTTCTTT; CDR3 protein: CASSPTGSRRNTEAFF
D gene: TRBD1; clone size: -; V gene: TRBV2; J gene: TRBJ2-7; CDR3 DNA: TGTGCCAGCAGTCTCGAGGAAACAGGGGGCTACGAGCAGTACTTC; CDR3 protein: CASSLEETGGYEQYF
D gene: -; clone size: few; V gene: TRBV9; J gene: TRBJ2-7; CDR3 DNA: TGTGCCAGCAGCGTACGCCCGGGTTACGAGCAGTACTTC; CDR3 protein: CASSVRPGYEQYF
D gene: -; clone size: -; V gene: TRBV30; J gene: TRBJ1-1; CDR3 DNA: TGTGCCTCGGGTTTCAGGGGTAACACTGAAGCTTTCTTT; CDR3 protein: CASGFRGNTEAFF
D gene: -; clone size: few; V gene: TRBV7-2; J gene: TRBJ1-5; CDR3 DNA: TGTGCCAGCAGCCCGGGGGGCTATCAGCCCCAGCATTTT; CDR3 protein: CASSPGGYQPQHF
D gene: TRBD1; clone size: -; V gene: TRBV4-2; J gene: TRBJ1-1; CDR3 DNA: TGTGCCAGCAGCCAAGATCCAGGGGGCGCATCTGAAGCTTTCTTT; CDR3 protein: CASSQDPGGASEAFF
D gene: -; clone size: few; V gene: TRBV25-1; J gene: TRBJ1-5; CDR3 DNA: TGTGCCAGCAGTGACGGGCCGCGGGAGCCCCAGCATTTT; CDR3 protein: CASSDGPREPQHF
D gene: -; clone size: -; V gene: TRBV2; J gene: TRBJ2-7; CDR3 DNA: TGTGCCAGCAGTGAAGAGCGGGTCGTGTCCTACGAGCAGTACTTC; CDR3 protein: CASSEERVVSYEQYF
D gene: -; clone size: -; V gene: TRBV18; J gene: TRBJ1-1; CDR3 DNA: TGTGCCAGCTCACCAATTATAACTCCTGAAGCTTTCTTT; CDR3 protein: CASSPIITPEAFF
D gene: -; clone size: -; V gene: TRBV9; J gene: TRBJ1-2; CDR3 DNA: TGTGCCAGCACTAGAGGGGGGGTGAACTATGGCTACACCTTC; CDR3 protein: CASTRGGVNYGYTF